The 32 T cell receptor beta chains listed next were all sequenced from one sample in a study of tumor-infiltrating lymphocytes in oesophageal squamous cell carcinoma. TCRdb ran MiXCR on the PCR reads and lists one entry per CDR3 protein. The sample includes about 20,000 distinct CDR3 sequences, around 40% of them seen just once. The sequenced sample was esophageal tumor tissue. These receptors were taken from a male donor with esophageal squamous cell carcinoma.

The count of this clonotype is one. Given a much more abundant clone one base away, this may be a read error. The chain combines TRBV5-6 with TRBJ2-2; D is unresolved. Germline assignment: CDR1 SGHDT and CDR2 YYEEEE. This CDR3 is 14 amino acids long. The V and J ends lost 2 bases and 3 bases respectively, with 8 bases between them. In nucleotides, the CDR3 is TGTGCCAGCAGCTTCCAAAGATACACCGGGGAGCTGTTTTTT. Its protein is CASSFQRYTGELFF.

V gene TRBV7-6 combines with J gene TRBJ2-5; D unclear. Trimming took 1 base from V and 7 from J, leaving 19 bases between them. The germline gives CDR1 SGHVS, CDR2 FNYEAQ. This CDR3 spans 16 amino acids. CDR3 DNA sequence: TGTGCCAGCAGCTTAGATAGGACGGATTACTCGGCGACCCAGTACTTC. Encoded protein: CASSLDRTDYSATQYF.

This clonotype has at least ten counts. The rearrangement links TRBV2 to TRBJ2-3; a possible D gene is TRBD2 (6 bases). The CDR3 spans 15 residues. The V end lost 6 bases, the J end lost 0 bases, and 13 bases lay between the germline ends. Germline CDR1 is SNHLY and CDR2 is FYNNEI. The CDR3 sequence is CASREGWGSTDTQYF. CDR3 bases: TGTGCCAGCAGGGAGGGGTGGGGAAGCACAGATACGCAGTATTTT. Filled out from reference TRBV2 and TRBJ2-3, the complete variable domain reads EPEVTQTPSHQVTQMGQEVILRCVPISNHLYFYWYRQILGQKVEFLVSFYNNEISEKSEIFDDQFSVERPDGSNFTLKIRSTKLEDSAMYFCASREGWGSTDTQYFGPGTRLTVL.

The chain is built from TRBV7-6 and TRBJ2-1; D ambiguous. Trimming left V 1 base short and J 1 base short, with 11 bases between. This CDR3 region has 16 residues. Germline V gene sequence: CDR1 SGHVS, CDR2 FNYEAQ. This CDR3 reads CASSLGSAYSYNEQFF. The CDR3 DNA reads TGTGCCAGCAGCTTAGGATCGGCATATTCCTACAATGAGCAGTTCTTC.

Within the sample, this clonotype is medium-sized (0.01 to 0.1%). The rearrangement uses TRBV7-8 and TRBJ2-7; no clear D gene. This CDR3 is 14 amino acids long. V gave up 1 base and J gave up 4 bases, with 11 bases separating them. The germline V gene has CDR1 SGHVS and CDR2 FQNEAQ. The DNA for the CDR3 is TGTGCCAGCAGCTTAGGAGTGTTTGGGTACGAGCAGTACTTC. Amino acids: CASSLGVFGYEQYF.

As concerns this clonotype: In this CDR3 the conserved last residue, phenylalanine or tryptophan, is missing, so a read error is likely. It is unclear where the CDR3 begins or ends on the DNA, so no DNA is shown, and the CDR3 is as TCRdb lists it. This rearrangement joins TRBV7-3 to TRBJ2-7; TRBD1, as called in the table, went unchecked against the DNA. The CDR3 contains 9 residues when both ends are counted. Germline assignment: CDR1 SGHTA and CDR2 FQGTGA. The chain's CDR3 is CASSSPRLS.

This clonotype has at least ten counts. The chain carries TRBV28 and TRBJ2-5, with D maybe TRBD1 (5 bases). The germline CDR1 and CDR2 sequences are MDHEN and SYDVKM. The CDR3 contains 14 residues. V gave up 6 bases and J gave up 1 base, with 12 bases separating them. CDR3 protein: CASSRVGPQETQYF. The CDR3 DNA reads as TGTGCCAGCAGCAGGGTGGGGCCCCAAGAGACCCAGTACTTC. The whole variable domain, filled in from reference TRBV28 and TRBJ2-5, reads DVKVTQSSRYLVKRTGEKVFLECVQDMDHENMFWYRQDPGLGLRLIYFSYDVKMKEKGDIPEGYSVSREKKERFSLILESASTNQTSMYLCASSRVGPQETQYFGPGTRLLVL.

V is TRBV5-1 and J is TRBJ2-5, with D possibly being TRBD2 (6 bases). The better agreement between TRBJ2-7 and the DNA end casts doubt on the J call. CDR1 SGHRS and CDR2 YFSETQ come from the germline V gene. CDR3 size: 13 residues. This chain's CDR3 is CASSPGVAYEQYF. The CDR3 DNA reads TGCGCCAGCAGCCCGGGGGTCGCCTACGAGCAGTACTTC.

This clonotype came up a few times. V usage is TRBV7-6 and J usage is TRBJ2-5, with a weak D call TRBD1 (5 bases). The J call may be in error: the DNA end matches TRBJ2-7 better. The CDR3 runs 15 residues. Germline lookup yields CDR1 SGHVS and CDR2 FNYEAQ. CDR3 amino acids: CASKDTREEGYEQYF. In nucleotides, the CDR3 is TGTGCCAGCAAGGACACACGAGAAGAAGGCTACGAGCAGTACTTC.

In its sample, this clonotype was seen once. The CDR3 reads CASSSFRGSNEQFF. In DNA, the CDR3 is TGTGCCAGCAGCTCTTTTCGGGGGAGTAATGAGCAGTTCTTC. The chain uses TRBV7-4 and TRBJ2-5, with a possible D match to TRBD2 (6 bases). The J call may not be correct, given that the DNA end is closer to TRBJ2-1. This CDR3 spans 14 amino acids. Per germline, CDR1 SGHVT and CDR2 SQSDAQ.

The table lists this clonotype with many counts. The chain carries TRBV5-5 and TRBJ2-1, with TRBD1 as a possible D gene (7 bases). This CDR3 comprises 16 residues. V dropped 1 base and J dropped 9 bases, with 20 bases sitting between them. CDR1 is SGHKS and CDR2 is YYEKEE in the germline V gene (reference sequence). CDR3 bases: TGTGCCAGCAGCTTGACCCCACGAACAGGGGAGGTTGAGCAGTTCTTC. Translated, it gives CASSLTPRTGEVEQFF.

The chain recombines TRBV7-2 with TRBJ1-1; D may be TRBD1 (5 bases). Germline loops: CDR1 SGHTA, CDR2 FQGNSA. This CDR3 has 12 amino acids. Trimming shortened V by 5 bases and J by 10 bases, and 14 bases separated the two germline ends. This CDR3 is CASSDQGLGAFF. CDR3 bases: TGTGCCAGCAGCGACCAGGGTCTCGGAGCTTTCTTT.

This clonotype was counted many times. This rearrangement joins TRBV5-1 to TRBJ1-1; 9 nucleotides line up with TRBD1. J lost 1 base, V lost 0 bases, and 4 bases had no gene match. CDR3 length: 16 residues. The V gene's germline CDR1 is SGHRS and CDR2 YFSETQ. CDR3 region: CASSLAMGQGNTEAFF. DNA of the CDR3: TGCGCCAGCAGCTTGGCCATGGGACAGGGGAACACTGAAGCTTTCTTT.

This chain joins TRBV7-3 and TRBJ2-4; 8 bases map to TRBD1. Gene TRBJ2-5 matches the end of the DNA better, so the J call may be wrong. CDR3 length equals 15 residues. Germline V gene data show CDR1 as SGHTA and CDR2 as FQGTGA. CDR3 protein: CASSLTSDREETQYF. The DNA of the CDR3 is TGTGCCAGCAGCTTAACGTCGGACAGGGAGGAGACCCAGTACTTC.

The chain has TRBV7-6 and TRBJ2-3, with D unclear. The CDR3 runs to 13 residues. Looked up from germline, CDR1 is SGHVS and CDR2 is FNYEAQ. V was shortened by 1 base and J by 3 bases, with 5 bases between the two germline ends. In DNA, the CDR3 is TGTGCCAGCAGCTTAGAAAGAACAGATACGCAGTATTTT. This encodes CASSLERTDTQYF.

A remark on this clonotype: This likely comes from a read error, as the CDR3 has no conserved phenylalanine or tryptophan at its end. As DNA, the CDR3 is TGTGCCAGCAGAGAAACGTGGAAAGGGGAGACCCAGTACTTA. Its translation is CASRETWKGETQYL. The chain has TRBV6-2 or TRBV6-3 and TRBJ2-1; D is unclear. TRBJ2-5 explains the end of the DNA better; the J call may be wrong. The CDR3 contains 14 residues. The V gene's germline CDR1 is MNHEY and CDR2 SVGEGT.

This clonotype came up once. The CDR3: CASSLGTQPQHF. The CDR3 nucleotides read TGTGCCAGCAGCTTGGGGACTCAGCCCCAGCATTTT. The V gene is TRBV7-4, the J gene TRBJ1-4; possible D gene TRBD1, 5 bases. The J call is in doubt because the DNA end fits TRBJ1-5 better. This CDR3 is built from 12 residues. Germline V gene lookup returns CDR1 SGHVT and CDR2 SQSDAQ.

The chain carries TRBV24-1 and TRBJ2-3, with 10 bases matching TRBD1. The ends lost 3 bases at V and 4 bases at J; junction bases unmatched: 6. There are 16 residues in the CDR3. The germline gives CDR1 KGHDR, CDR2 SFDVKD. CDR3 nucleotide sequence: TGTGCCACCAGTGATCCGGGACAGGGGTCCGCAGATACGCAGTATTTT. It specifies CATSDPGQGSADTQYF.

This clonotype was seen at least ten times. This chain connects TRBV11-2 to TRBJ1-4, with D maybe TRBD1 (6 bases). Germline V gene sequence: CDR1 SGHAT, CDR2 FQNNGV. Deletions cut 5 bases from V and 0 bases from J, with 13 bases between. The CDR3 runs 16 residues. CDR3 DNA sequence: TGTGCCAGCAGCCCCGGACAGAGGTCAACTAATGAAAAACTGTTTTTT. It yields the protein CASSPGQRSTNEKLFF. Complete variable domain (other parts from reference TRBV11-2 and TRBJ1-4): EAGVAQSPRYKIIEKRQSVAFWCNPISGHATLYWYQQILGQGPKLLIQFQNNGVVDDSQLPKDRFSAERLKGVDSTLKIQPAKLEDSAVYLCASSPGQRSTNEKLFFGSGTQLSVL.

About this clonotype itself: A much larger clone sits a single nucleotide away, making a read error possible. This chain joins TRBV6-2 or TRBV6-3 and TRBJ2-1, with D maybe TRBD2 (6 bases). The DNA end is more similar to TRBJ2-7, so the J call may be wrong. The length of the CDR3 is 15 residues. Germline assignment: CDR1 MNHEY and CDR2 SVGEGT. The CDR3 here is CASSLDGGRYNEQYF. The CDR3 region has the DNA TGTGCCAGCAGTTTGGATGGGGGGAGGTACAATGAGCAGTACTTC.

The genes are TRBV19 and TRBJ2-2; D may be TRBD1 or TRBD2 (5 bases each). Germline V gives CDR1 LNHDA, CDR2 SQIVND (reference sequence). Trimming pared 4 bases from V and 6 bases from J, leaving 21 bases between. The CDR3 is 17 amino acids. CDR3 DNA: TGTGCCAGTAGTAAATCCAAGGGACGCCCGCAAGCCGGGGAGCTGTTTTTT. This sequence encodes CASSKSKGRPQAGELFF.

Concerning this clonotype itself: Here the CDR3 omits its conserved ending phenylalanine or tryptophan, so a read error is the likely source. The DNA is left out, because the CDR3 cannot be placed on it with certainty; the CDR3 is given as TCRdb lists it. The chain couples TRBV7-6 to TRBJ2-5; the table's D call TRBD1 went unverified against the DNA. The CDR3 length is 17 residues, termini included. CDR1 is SGHVS and CDR2 is FNYEAQ in the germline V gene. CDR3: CASSPGQEAPYEQYFGA.

This clonotype was counted many times. The V gene is TRBV5-8, the J gene TRBJ1-5, with D uncertain. The CDR3 consists of 15 residues. Per the germline V gene, CDR1 is SGHTS and CDR2 is YDEGEE. Between the trimmed V and J ends, which lost 0 bases and 0 bases, there was a span of 7 bases. In DNA form, the CDR3 reads TGTGCCAGCAGCTTGGGTCCAGCTAGCAATCAGCCCCAGCATTTT. It is translated as CASSLGPASNQPQHF.

The chain couples TRBV28 to TRBJ1-6; 9 bases align to TRBD1. Germline CDR1 MDHEN, CDR2 SYDVKM. This CDR3 contains 16 residues. J lost 19 bases, V lost 5 bases, and 21 bases had no gene match. DNA of the CDR3: TGTGCCAGCAGTCCCTATGCCGGGACAGGGAGCTACGAGCAGCACTTT. It specifies CASSPYAGTGSYEQHF. The complete variable domain, with remaining parts taken from reference TRBV28 and TRBJ1-6, reads DVKVTQSSRYLVKRTGEKVFLECVQDMDHENMFWYRQDPGLGLRLIYFSYDVKMKEKGDIPEGYSVSREKKERFSLILESASTNQTSMYLCASSPYAGTGSYEQHFGNGTRLTVT.

This clonotype was seen a handful of times. This sequence may be a read error, since a much larger clone differs from it by one base. The chain employs TRBV5-4 and TRBJ2-2; D is perhaps TRBD2 (5 bases). The CDR3 totals 11 residues. The V gene's germline CDR1 is SGHNT and CDR2 YYREEE (reference sequence). CDR3 amino acids: CASSFLGELYF. Written as DNA, the CDR3 is TGTGCCAGCAGCTTTCTCGGGGAGCTGTATTTT.

This chain connects TRBV24-1 to TRBJ2-3; TRBD2 might be the D (5 bases). V lost 5 bases and J 5 bases, leaving 13 bases between the germline ends. This CDR3 comprises 14 residues. The germline CDR1 and CDR2 sequences are KGHDR and SFDVKD. As DNA, the CDR3 is TGTGCCACCAGTGCCCTAGCCGGACTAGATACGCAGTATTTT. Translating it yields CATSALAGLDTQYF.

This clonotype was recorded at least ten times. The chain employs TRBV7-9 and TRBJ1-1, with 7 positions matching TRBD1. Germline V gene data show CDR1 as SEHNR and CDR2 as FQNEAQ (reference sequence). J gave up 0 bases and V 3 bases, and 10 bases lay outside the gene matches. The CDR3 consists of 17 residues. CDR3 bases: TGTGCCAGCAGCTTGGGACAGCTGAAAAACCTGAACACTGAAGCTTTCTTT. Translation: CASSLGQLKNLNTEAFF.

This clonotype was detected ten times or more. Sequence at one end of the junction differs from germline and may be a read error. J is TRBJ2-6 and V is TRBV12-3 or TRBV12-4; D may match TRBD1 or TRBD2 (5 bases each). CDR3 length equals 16 residues. For the CDR3, the DNA is TGTGCCAGCAGTTTATGGGCCGGGATTGGGGCCGACGTCCTGACTTTC. It translates to CASSLWAGIGADVLTF.

The V call is TRBV2, the J call TRBJ2-1; possible D gene TRBD2, 5 bases. Germline CDR1 is SNHLY and CDR2 is FYNNEI. Deletions cut 1 base from V and 1 base from J, with 8 bases between. The CDR3 contains 15 residues. The CDR3, as DNA: TGTGCCAGCAGTGAAGTAGAGGGATCCTACAATGAGCAGTTCTTC. This codes for CASSEVEGSYNEQFF.

This clonotype has ten or more counts. The rearrangement uses TRBV6-1 and TRBJ2-2; D gene ambiguous. This CDR3 has 15 residues. Trimming took off 7 bases at V and 0 bases at J, with 12 bases between the two ends. The germline V gene encodes CDR1 MNHNS and CDR2 SASEGT. CDR3 bases: TGTGCCAGCACCGCGACGGACGCGAACACCGGGGAGCTGTTTTTT. Translated, it gives CASTATDANTGELFF.

On this clonotype itself: A single base separates this from a much larger clone, so it may be a read error. The gene calls are TRBV19 and TRBJ2-3; 9 positions match TRBD2. The ends lost 5 bases at V and 14 bases at J; junction bases unmatched: 23. Germline assignment: CDR1 LNHDA and CDR2 SQIVND (reference sequence). CDR3 length: 17 amino acids. The CDR3 here is CASSALASGVNTGELYF. DNA for the CDR3: TGTGCCAGTAGTGCCCTGGCTAGCGGGGTGAACACCGGGGAGCTGTATTTT.

The J gene is TRBJ2-7, the V gene TRBV7-8, with D tentatively TRBD2 (6 bases). Judging by the DNA end, TRBJ2-5 fits better; the J call may be wrong. The germline V gene encodes CDR1 SGHVS and CDR2 FQNEAQ. The CDR3 is 14 amino acids. The CDR3 DNA reads as TGTGCCAGCAGCCAAGGTAGCGGCCAAGAGACCCAGTACTTC. Amino acids: CASSQGSGQETQYF.